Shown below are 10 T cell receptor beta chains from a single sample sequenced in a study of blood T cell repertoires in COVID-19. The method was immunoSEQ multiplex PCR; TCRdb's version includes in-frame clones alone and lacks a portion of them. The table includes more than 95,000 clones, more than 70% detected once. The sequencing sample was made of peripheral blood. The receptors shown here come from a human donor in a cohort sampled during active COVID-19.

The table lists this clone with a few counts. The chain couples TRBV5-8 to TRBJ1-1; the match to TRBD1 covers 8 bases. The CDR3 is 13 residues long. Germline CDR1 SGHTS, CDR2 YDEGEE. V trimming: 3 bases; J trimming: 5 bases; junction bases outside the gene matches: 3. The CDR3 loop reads CASSWTGRTEAFF. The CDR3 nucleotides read TGTGCCAGCAGCTGGACAGGGCGGACTGAAGCTTTCTTT.

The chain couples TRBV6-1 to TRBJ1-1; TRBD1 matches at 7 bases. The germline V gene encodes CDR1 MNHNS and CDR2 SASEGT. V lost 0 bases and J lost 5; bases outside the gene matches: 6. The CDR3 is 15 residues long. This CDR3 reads CASSEAGRGVTEAFF. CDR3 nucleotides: TGTGCCAGCAGTGAAGCGGGCAGGGGGGTTACTGAAGCTTTCTTT.

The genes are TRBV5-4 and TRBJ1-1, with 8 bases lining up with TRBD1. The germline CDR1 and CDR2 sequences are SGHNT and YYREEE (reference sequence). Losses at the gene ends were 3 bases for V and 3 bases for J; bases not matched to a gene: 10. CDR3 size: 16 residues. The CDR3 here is CASSYWTGRGDTEAFF. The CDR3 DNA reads TGTGCCAGCAGCTACTGGACAGGGCGGGGTGACACTGAAGCTTTCTTT. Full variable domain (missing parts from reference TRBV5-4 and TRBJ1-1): ETGVTQSPTHLIKTRGQQVTLRCSSQSGHNTVSWYQQALGQGPQFIFQYYREEENGRGNFPPRFSGLQFPNYSSELNVNALELDDSALYLCASSYWTGRGDTEAFFGQGTRLTVV.

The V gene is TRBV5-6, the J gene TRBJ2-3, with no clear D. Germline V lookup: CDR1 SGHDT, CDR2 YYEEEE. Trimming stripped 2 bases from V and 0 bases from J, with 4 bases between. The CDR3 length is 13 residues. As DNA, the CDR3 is TGTGCCAGCAGCTTACAGAGCACAGATACGCAGTATTTT. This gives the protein CASSLQSTDTQYF.

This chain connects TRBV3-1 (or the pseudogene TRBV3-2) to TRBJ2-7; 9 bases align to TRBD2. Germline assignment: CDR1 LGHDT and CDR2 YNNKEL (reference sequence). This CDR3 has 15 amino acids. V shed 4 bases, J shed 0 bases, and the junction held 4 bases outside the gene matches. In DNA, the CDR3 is TGTGCCAGCAGCCCCCTAGCGGGAAGCTCCTACGAGCAGTACTTC. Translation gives CASSPLAGSSYEQYF.

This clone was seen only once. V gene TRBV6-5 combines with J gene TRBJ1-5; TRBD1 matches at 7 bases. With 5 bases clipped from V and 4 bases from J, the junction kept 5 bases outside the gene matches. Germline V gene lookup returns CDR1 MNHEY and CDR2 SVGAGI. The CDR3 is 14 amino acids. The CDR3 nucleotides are TGTGCCAGCAGTCCTACAGGGGCTAATCAGCCCCAGCATTTT. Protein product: CASSPTGANQPQHF.

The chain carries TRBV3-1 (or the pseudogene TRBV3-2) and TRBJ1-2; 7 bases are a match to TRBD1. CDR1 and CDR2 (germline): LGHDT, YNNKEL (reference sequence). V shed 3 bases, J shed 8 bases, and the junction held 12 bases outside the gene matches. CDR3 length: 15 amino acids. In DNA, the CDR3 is TGTGCCAGCAGCCACTCCACTACCAGGGGGTTGGGCTACACCTTC. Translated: CASSHSTTRGLGYTF.

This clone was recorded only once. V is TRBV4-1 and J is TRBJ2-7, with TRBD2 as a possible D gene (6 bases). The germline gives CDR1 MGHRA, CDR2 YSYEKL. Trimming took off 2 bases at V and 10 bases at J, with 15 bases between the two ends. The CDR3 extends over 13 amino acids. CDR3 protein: CASSQQLRAGQYF. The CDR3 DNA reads TGCGCCAGCAGCCAACAGCTACGGGCGGGACAGTACTTC.

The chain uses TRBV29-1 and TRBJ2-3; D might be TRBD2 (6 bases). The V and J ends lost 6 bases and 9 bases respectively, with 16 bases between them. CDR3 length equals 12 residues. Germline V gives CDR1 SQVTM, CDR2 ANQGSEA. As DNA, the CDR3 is TGCAGCGTCCTTGGTCCTCGGGGGACGCAGTATTTT. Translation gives CSVLGPRGTQYF.

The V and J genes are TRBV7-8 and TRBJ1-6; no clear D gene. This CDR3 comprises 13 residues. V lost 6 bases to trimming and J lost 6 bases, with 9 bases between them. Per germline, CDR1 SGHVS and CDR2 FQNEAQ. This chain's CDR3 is CASRPRVNSPLHF. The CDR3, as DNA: TGTGCCAGCAGACCCCGGGTTAATTCACCCCTCCACTTT. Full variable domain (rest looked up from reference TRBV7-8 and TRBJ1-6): GAGVSQSPRYKVAKRGQDVALRCDPISGHVSLFWYQQALGQGPEFLTYFQNEAQLDKSGLPSDRFFAERPEGSVSTLKIQRTQQEDSAVYLCASRPRVNSPLHFGNGTRLTVT.